The TCR beta chain under discussion was sequenced for a study of blood T cell repertoires in COVID-19. Trimming cost V 5 bases and J 3 bases; bases outside gene matches: 4. This CDR3 contains 14 residues. The V gene's germline CDR1 is KGHSH and CDR2 LQKENI. In the source study's methods: Estimated nucleated cell counts came from reference gene primer amplification. Libraries were prepared by immunoSEQ multiplex PCR; TCRdb keeps only in-frame clonotypes and omits some of them. The V and J calls and clone size are taken from that table; D and trimming were inferred from the DNA. The sample holds hundreds of thousands of clones, approximately 91% seen once.

What was sequenced was peripheral blood. The genes are TRBV18 and TRBJ2-5, with 9 nucleotides matching TRBD1. The clonotype was recovered from a man between 60 and 70 years old who had recovered from COVID-19. DNA of the CDR3: TGTGCCAGCTCAAGGACAGGGGCTGAAGAGACCCAGTACTTC. Residues: CASSRTGAEETQYF.